This passage covers 28 T cell receptor beta chains from one sample sequenced in a study of lymphopenia after photon versus proton radiotherapy. This table comes from immunoSEQ multiplex PCR, and its TCRdb copy is limited to in-frame clones, with some not included. This sample yields tens of thousands of clones, of which 75% to 90% are seen a single time; 10% to 11% belongs to the top ten. This sample comprised peripheral blood, obtained from a patient treated with proton-based radiotherapy. These receptors were collected from a man older than 75 with esophageal cancer.

CDR3 DNA sequence: TGTGCCAGCACCCGAGCTGGGACCCGCGAGCAGTACTTC. Protein: CASTRAGTREQYF. This sequence joins TRBV6-5 and TRBJ2-7; possibly TRBD1 or TRBD2 for D (5 bases each). The CDR3 runs to 13 residues. Trimming took 7 bases from V and 6 from J, leaving 16 bases between them. Germline V gene data show CDR1 as MNHEY and CDR2 as SVGAGI.

This sequence joins TRBV27 and TRBJ2-7; no clear D gene. V lost 0 bases and J lost 0, with 12 bases in between. The germline gives CDR1 MNHEY, CDR2 SMNVEV (reference sequence). The CDR3 has 16 residues. CDR3 sequence: CASSLSSSSSSYEQYF. For the CDR3, the DNA is TGTGCCAGCAGTTTATCTAGCAGCAGCAGCTCCTACGAGCAGTACTTC.

This chain uses TRBV5-6 with TRBJ1-1; D gene ambiguous. The CDR3 runs to 11 residues. Germline V lookup: CDR1 SGHDT, CDR2 YYEEEE. V lost 2 bases and J lost 7, with 6 bases in between. The DNA of the CDR3 is TGTGCCAGCAGCTTTTCCGGTGAAGCTTTCTTT. Translation gives CASSFSGEAFF.

The genes are TRBV11-2 and TRBJ1-2; D ambiguous. Germline values: CDR1 SGHAT, CDR2 FQNNGV. This CDR3 comprises 15 residues. V was pared by 0 bases and J by 4 bases, with 12 bases between. The DNA of the CDR3 is TGTGCCAGCAGCTTAGAACTTGCGGAGCCCTATGGCTACACCTTC. This gives the protein CASSLELAEPYGYTF.

This clone turned up a few times. The V and J genes are TRBV2 and TRBJ2-7; D is unresolved. CDR3 length: 13 residues. V lost 4 bases and J lost 0, with 7 bases in between. Looked up from germline, CDR1 is SNHLY and CDR2 is FYNNEI. The CDR3 DNA follows: TGTGCCAGCAGTGTACCGCTCTCCTACGAGCAGTACTTC. This gives the protein CASSVPLSYEQYF.

This rearrangement joins TRBV4-1 to TRBJ2-7; D is uncertain. The CDR3 contains 16 residues. CDR1 is MGHRA and CDR2 is YSYEKL in the germline V gene. Trimming removed 0 bases at V and 0 bases at J, with 12 bases between. The CDR3 is CASSQDLLTSSYEQYF. The CDR3 DNA reads TGCGCCAGCAGCCAAGATCTTCTTACGAGCTCCTACGAGCAGTACTTC.

The V gene is TRBV19, the J gene TRBJ1-2, with TRBD1 identical over 9 bases. This CDR3 comprises 16 residues. V was clipped by 9 bases and J by 2 bases; unmatched bases: 13. Germline loops: CDR1 LNHDA, CDR2 SQIVND (reference sequence). CDR3 region: CASRPGQGRENYGYTF. DNA of the CDR3: TGTGCCAGCCGACCGGGACAGGGTAGGGAAAACTATGGCTACACCTTC.

In DNA, the CDR3 is TGTGCCAGCAGCTCGACTAGCGGTGGAGGGAATGAGCAGTTCTTC. Its translation: CASSSTSGGGNEQFF. The V gene is TRBV7-2, the J gene TRBJ2-1, with 9 positions matching TRBD2. Losses at the gene ends were 4 bases for V and 7 bases for J; bases not matched to a gene: 8. There are 15 residues in the CDR3. CDR1 SGHTA and CDR2 FQGNSA come from the germline V gene. Looking up the rest from reference TRBV7-2 and TRBJ2-1 gives the full variable domain: GAGVSQSPSNKVTEKGKDVELRCDPISGHTALYWYRQSLGQGLEFLIYFQGNSAPDKSGLPSDRFSAERTGGSVSTLTIQRTQQEDSAVYLCASSSTSGGGNEQFFGPGTRLTVL.

This sequence joins TRBV5-4 and TRBJ1-6; D gene uncertain. V shed 7 bases and J shed 0 bases, with 14 bases lying between them. The germline V gene has CDR1 SGHNT and CDR2 YYREEE (reference sequence). The CDR3 extends over 16 amino acids. The CDR3 loop is CASGPDTSSYNSPLHF. CDR3 nucleotides: TGTGCCAGCGGACCCGACACGAGCTCCTATAATTCACCCCTCCACTTT.

The CDR3 loop is CAGGPSGTDTQYF. The CDR3 DNA reads as TGTGCCGGGGGCCCCTCCGGCACAGATACGCAGTATTTT. This chain connects TRBV19 to TRBJ2-3; D is possibly TRBD1 (6 bases). The CDR3 loop spans 13 amino acids. Trimming left V 11 bases short and J 1 base short, with 13 bases between. From germline, CDR1 is LNHDA and CDR2 SQIVND (reference sequence).

This clone came up once. At one end, the junction sequence differs from germline, possibly due to a read error. The gene calls are TRBV25-1 and TRBJ2-5; 7 nucleotides line up with TRBD1. Germline loops: CDR1 MGHDK, CDR2 SYGVNS. CDR3 length: 13 residues. CDR3 sequence reads: CASSERGRETEYF. The CDR3 bases are TGTGCCAGCAGTGAAAGGGGGCGAGAGACCGAGTACTTC.

The V call is TRBV5-4, the J call TRBJ1-4; a weak D match, TRBD1 (6 bases). Germline lookup yields CDR1 SGHNT and CDR2 YYREEE (reference sequence). Between the trimmed V and J ends, which lost 4 bases and 3 bases, there was a span of 22 bases. CDR3 length: 18 amino acids. The CDR3 sequence is CASSLSRPGAVPNEKLFF. The CDR3 bases are TGTGCCAGCAGCCTCTCGAGGCCAGGGGCCGTCCCTAATGAAAAACTGTTTTTT.

The chain has TRBV9 and TRBJ1-1; 8 bases agree with TRBD1. V shed 3 bases and J 0 bases; nucleotides not matched to a gene: 13. Looked up from germline, CDR1 is SGDLS and CDR2 is YYNGEE. The CDR3 loop spans 18 amino acids. CDR3 in DNA: TGTGCCAGCAGCGGGTACGTCGACAGGGGAGAGGTGAACACTGAAGCTTTCTTT. Encoded protein: CASSGYVDRGEVNTEAFF.

The chain uses TRBV5-1 and TRBJ1-4; D may be TRBD1 (5 bases). Trimming cost V 0 bases and J 7 bases, with 10 bases left between them. In germline, CDR1 is SGHRS, CDR2 YFSETQ. This CDR3 comprises 14 residues. CDR3 loop: CASSLEGSGEKLFF. The CDR3 DNA follows: TGCGCCAGCAGCTTGGAGGGGTCCGGTGAAAAACTGTTTTTT.

This clone was seen only a few times. This rearrangement joins TRBV18 to TRBJ2-1; TRBD2 aligns across 14 bases. The germline CDR1 and CDR2 sequences are KGHSH and LQKENI. This CDR3 region has 17 residues. V trimming: 5 bases; J trimming: 9 bases; junction bases outside the gene matches: 12. The CDR3 loop reads CASSIHIGTSGGGEQFF. The CDR3 DNA is TGTGCCAGCTCAATCCACATCGGGACTAGCGGGGGTGGTGAGCAGTTCTTC. Looking up the rest from reference TRBV18 and TRBJ2-1 gives the full variable domain: NAGVMQNPRHLVRRRGQEARLRCSPMKGHSHVYWYRQLPEEGLKFMVYLQKENIIDESGMPKERFSAEFPKEGPSILRIQQVVRGDSAAYFCASSIHIGTSGGGEQFFGPGTRLTVL.

J is TRBJ2-3 and V is TRBV19, with D perhaps matching TRBD1 (5 bases). Per the germline V gene, CDR1 is LNHDA and CDR2 is SQIVND (reference sequence). The ends were cut back, 7 bases at V and 1 base at J, with 18 bases in the middle. The CDR3 sequence is 16 residues long. CDR3 region: CASNRRGVRGTDTQYF. The CDR3 nucleotides are TGTGCCAGTAACAGGAGAGGAGTTAGGGGCACAGATACGCAGTATTTT.

This clone was counted a single time. The chain uses TRBV5-8 and TRBJ2-5; D is possibly TRBD1 or TRBD2 (6 bases each). The V and J ends lost 3 bases and 5 bases respectively, with 17 bases between them. This CDR3 is built from 15 residues. Per the germline V gene, CDR1 is SGHTS and CDR2 is YDEGEE. CDR3 nucleotide sequence: TGTGCCAGCAGCTCCAACCCAGAAGGGGGGGAGACCCAGTACTTC. Its protein is CASSSNPEGGETQYF.

The rearrangement links TRBV9 to TRBJ2-5; TRBD2 aligns across 10 bases. The CDR3 is 17 amino acids. With 0 bases clipped from V and 5 bases from J, the junction kept 10 bases outside the gene matches. From germline, CDR1 is SGDLS and CDR2 YYNGEE. CDR3 in amino acids: CASSVGVAGGPGETQYF. CDR3 nucleotides: TGTGCCAGCAGCGTAGGAGTAGCGGGGGGCCCAGGGGAGACCCAGTACTTC.

The chain couples TRBV4-2 to TRBJ2-3; D gene uncertain. Trimming cost V 0 bases and J 6 bases, with 19 bases left between them. Per the germline V gene, CDR1 is LGHNA and CDR2 is YNFKEQ. The CDR3 contains 17 residues. This CDR3 reads CASSQDQSAGGGDTQYF. CDR3 nucleotides: TGTGCCAGCAGCCAAGATCAGTCGGCCGGCGGTGGTGATACGCAGTATTTT.

V is TRBV29-1 and J is TRBJ2-3, with D tentatively TRBD2 (5 bases). The germline V gene has CDR1 SQVTM and CDR2 ANQGSEA. This CDR3 is built from 14 residues. The germline V and J ends were trimmed by 1 base and 4 bases, with 12 bases remaining between them. The CDR3 here is CSVEGGSWPDTQYF. The CDR3 nucleotides are TGCAGCGTTGAAGGAGGGAGTTGGCCAGATACGCAGTATTTT.

The rearrangement joins TRBV30 to TRBJ1-2; 10 bases map to TRBD1. The CDR3 has 13 residues. The trim removed 1 base at V and 4 bases at J, leaving 0 bases unmatched. Looked up from germline, CDR1 is GTSNPN and CDR2 is SVGIG (reference sequence). CDR3 sequence reads: CAWSGTGGYGYTF. CDR3 in DNA: TGTGCCTGGAGTGGGACAGGGGGCTATGGCTACACCTTC. Using reference TRBV30 and TRBJ1-2 for the parts outside the CDR3, the full variable domain is SQTIHQWPATLVQPVGSPLSLECTVEGTSNPNLYWYRQAAGRGLQLLFYSVGIGQISSEVPQNLSASRPQDRQFILSSKKLLLSDSGFYLCAWSGTGGYGYTFGSGTRLTVV.

This CDR3 is CASSPRAYGYTF. DNA for the CDR3: TGTGCCAGCAGTCCAAGGGCCTATGGCTACACCTTC. The V call is TRBV2, the J call TRBJ1-2; D remains unclear. The CDR3 covers 12 residues. Trimming shortened V by 5 bases and J by 4 bases, and 8 bases separated the two germline ends. Germline-derived CDR1 and CDR2 are SNHLY and FYNNEI.

The rearrangement links TRBV7-2 to TRBJ1-1; D may be TRBD1 (5 bases). Germline V lookup: CDR1 SGHTA, CDR2 FQGNSA. Trimming took off 1 base at V and 4 bases at J, with 13 bases between the two ends. This CDR3 has 15 residues. The CDR3 sequence is CASSLVGGAGTEAFF. The CDR3 nucleotides read TGTGCCAGCAGCTTAGTCGGTGGGGCGGGCACTGAAGCTTTCTTT.

The chain is built from TRBV4-1 and TRBJ2-5; D is perhaps TRBD1 (5 bases). In germline, CDR1 is MGHRA, CDR2 YSYEKL. The V and J ends lost 4 bases and 3 bases respectively, with 21 bases between them. The CDR3 is 17 residues long. This chain's CDR3 is CASSPRRYGAVEETQYF. The CDR3 DNA follows: TGCGCCAGCAGCCCAAGAAGATATGGGGCCGTAGAAGAGACCCAGTACTTC.

The CDR3, as DNA: TGTGCCAGCAGACCTCGACAGGGGGGAGGTGGCTACACCTTC. Translating gives CASRPRQGGGGYTF. The V call is TRBV7-2, the J call TRBJ1-2, with TRBD1 matching over 9 bases. The germline V gene encodes CDR1 SGHTA and CDR2 FQGNSA. Germline trimming cut 6 bases from V and 7 bases from J; bases unmatched to any gene: 9. There are 14 residues in the CDR3.

This clone was counted only a few times. The gene calls are TRBV5-1 and TRBJ2-5, with D perhaps matching TRBD1 or TRBD2 (5 bases each). Germline V gives CDR1 SGHRS, CDR2 YFSETQ. This CDR3 has 15 residues. V lost 0 bases to trimming and J lost 5 bases, with 14 bases between them. CDR3 bases: TGCGCCAGCAGCTTGGAATCGAGGGGCGGGGAGACCCAGTACTTC. It yields the protein CASSLESRGGETQYF.

The chain recombines TRBV13 with TRBJ2-3; the match to TRBD2 covers 13 bases. Germline loops: CDR1 PRHDT, CDR2 FYEKMQ (reference sequence). The trim removed 0 bases at V and 4 bases at J, leaving 7 bases unmatched. This CDR3 is built from 18 residues. CDR3 sequence reads: CASSLGGLAGVSPDTQYF. The CDR3 nucleotides are TGTGCCAGCAGCTTAGGAGGACTAGCGGGAGTTAGTCCAGATACGCAGTATTTT.

The chain links TRBV9 to TRBJ2-3; no firm D call. The CDR3 totals 15 residues. Germline lookup yields CDR1 SGDLS and CDR2 YYNGEE. Trimming shortened V by 3 bases and J by 0 bases, and 11 bases separated the two germline ends. The CDR3 reads CASSAGRASTDTQYF. The CDR3 nucleotides read TGTGCCAGCAGCGCGGGTCGGGCTAGCACAGATACGCAGTATTTT.